These 5 T cell receptor beta chains originate from one sample sequenced in a study of control samples from healthy donors and cancer patients. Sequencing was performed with immunoSEQ multiplex PCR; in TCRdb, only in-frame clones are kept and a portion is missing. The sample yields approximately 230,000 clones, more than 65% seen once. What was sequenced was PBMCs. All receptors come from a woman aged 55-69 years with lung cancer.

Written as DNA, the CDR3 is TGTGCCAGCAGTTACGGGGACAGCTACGAGCAGTACTTC. Translation gives CASSYGDSYEQYF. V is TRBV6-6 and J is TRBJ2-7, with 7 bases that match TRBD1. V lost 2 bases, J lost 3 bases, and 1 base stayed unmatched. There are 13 residues in the CDR3. Germline CDR1 and CDR2: MNHNY and SVGAGI (reference sequence).

The V and J genes are TRBV7-2 and TRBJ2-7; D ambiguous. CDR3 length: 14 residues. V lost 1 base, J lost 5 bases, and 12 bases lay in between. Germline loops: CDR1 SGHTA, CDR2 FQGNSA. CDR3 nucleotides: TGTGCCAGCAGCTTAGTCGGGCAGGAACACGAGCAGTACTTC. This codes for CASSLVGQEHEQYF.

This chain uses TRBV7-9 with TRBJ1-1; D is unresolved. CDR1 is SEHNR, CDR2 FQNEAQ, per germline (reference sequence). CDR3 length equals 15 residues. V was trimmed by 2 bases and J by 4 bases, leaving 14 bases between them. In DNA, the CDR3 is TGTGCCAGCAGCTTAAGCGTCCACCGGGGCACTGAAGCTTTCTTT. Translation gives CASSLSVHRGTEAFF.

This chain joins TRBV6-6 and TRBJ2-7; D is unclear. V lost 6 bases, J lost 4 bases, and 7 bases lay in between. The germline CDR1 and CDR2 sequences are MNHNY and SVGAGI (reference sequence). The CDR3 has 11 amino acids. The CDR3 coding sequence is TGTGCCAGCAGCCAAGAGTACGAGCAGTACTTC. Protein product: CASSQEYEQYF.

For the CDR3, the DNA is TGTGCCAGCAGCTTAAGGACAGGGGGCAACGAGCAGTACTTC. Residues: CASSLRTGGNEQYF. The J gene is TRBJ2-7, the V gene TRBV11-2; 11 bases are shared with TRBD1. V lost 2 bases to trimming and J lost 5 bases; unmatched junction nucleotides: 2. This CDR3 has 14 residues. Germline assignment: CDR1 SGHAT and CDR2 FQNNGV. The variable domain in full, completed from reference TRBV11-2 and TRBJ2-7, reads EAGVAQSPRYKIIEKRQSVAFWCNPISGHATLYWYQQILGQGPKLLIQFQNNGVVDDSQLPKDRFSAERLKGVDSTLKIQPAKLEDSAVYLCASSLRTGGNEQYFGPGTRLTVT.